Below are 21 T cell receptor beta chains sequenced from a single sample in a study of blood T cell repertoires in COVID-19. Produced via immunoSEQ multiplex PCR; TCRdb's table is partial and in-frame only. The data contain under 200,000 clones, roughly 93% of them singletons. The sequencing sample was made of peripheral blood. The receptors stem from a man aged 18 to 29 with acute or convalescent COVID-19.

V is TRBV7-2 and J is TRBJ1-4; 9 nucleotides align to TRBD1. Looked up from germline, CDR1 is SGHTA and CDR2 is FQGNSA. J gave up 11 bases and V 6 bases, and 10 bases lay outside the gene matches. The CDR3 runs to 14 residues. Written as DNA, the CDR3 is TGTGCCAGCAGTTCCGGGACAGGGTTGGGGAAACTGTTTTTT. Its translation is CASSSGTGLGKLFF.

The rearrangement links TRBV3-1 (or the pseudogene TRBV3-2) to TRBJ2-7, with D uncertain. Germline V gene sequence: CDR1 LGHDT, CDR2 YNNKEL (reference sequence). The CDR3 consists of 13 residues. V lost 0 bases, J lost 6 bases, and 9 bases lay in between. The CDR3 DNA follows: TGTGCCAGCAGCCAAGAGTATAGTACCGAGCAGTACTTC. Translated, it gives CASSQEYSTEQYF.

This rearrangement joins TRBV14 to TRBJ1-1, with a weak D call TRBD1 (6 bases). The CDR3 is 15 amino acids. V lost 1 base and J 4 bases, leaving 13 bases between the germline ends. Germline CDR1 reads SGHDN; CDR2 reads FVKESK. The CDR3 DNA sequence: TGTGCCAGCAGCCAAGGTTGGGGGCCGGGCACTGAAGCTTTCTTT. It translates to CASSQGWGPGTEAFF.

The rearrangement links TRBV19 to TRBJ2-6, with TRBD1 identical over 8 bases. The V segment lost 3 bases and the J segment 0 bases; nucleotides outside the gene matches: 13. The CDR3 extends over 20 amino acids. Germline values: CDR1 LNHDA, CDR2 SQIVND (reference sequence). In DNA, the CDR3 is TGTGCCAGTAGTATCCTCTTTGACAGGGGTCGGGGCTCTGGGGCCAACGTCCTGACTTTC. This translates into CASSILFDRGRGSGANVLTF.

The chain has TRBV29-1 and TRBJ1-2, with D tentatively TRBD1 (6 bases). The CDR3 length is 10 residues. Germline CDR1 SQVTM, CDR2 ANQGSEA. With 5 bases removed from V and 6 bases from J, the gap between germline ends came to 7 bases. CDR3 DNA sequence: TGCAGCGTTCGACAGGATGGCTACACCTTC. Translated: CSVRQDGYTF.

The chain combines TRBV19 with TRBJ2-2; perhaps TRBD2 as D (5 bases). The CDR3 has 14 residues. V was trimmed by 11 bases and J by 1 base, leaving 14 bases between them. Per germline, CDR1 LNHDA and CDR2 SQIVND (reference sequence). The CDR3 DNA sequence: TGTGCCTCCAAGGAAGGAGGGAACACCGGGGAGCTGTTTTTT. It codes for CASKEGGNTGELFF.

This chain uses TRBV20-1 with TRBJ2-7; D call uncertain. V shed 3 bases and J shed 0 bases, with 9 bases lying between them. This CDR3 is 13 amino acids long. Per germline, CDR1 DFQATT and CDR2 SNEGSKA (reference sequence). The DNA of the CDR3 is TGCAGTGCTAGTCGCCAGGCCTCCTACGAGCAGTACTTC. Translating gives CSASRQASYEQYF.

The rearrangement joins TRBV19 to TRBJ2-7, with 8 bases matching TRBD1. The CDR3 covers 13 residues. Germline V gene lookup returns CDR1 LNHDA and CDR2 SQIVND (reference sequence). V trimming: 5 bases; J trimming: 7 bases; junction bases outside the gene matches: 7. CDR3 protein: CASSFTGGGEQYF. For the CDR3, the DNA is TGTGCCAGTAGTTTTACAGGGGGAGGAGAGCAGTACTTC.

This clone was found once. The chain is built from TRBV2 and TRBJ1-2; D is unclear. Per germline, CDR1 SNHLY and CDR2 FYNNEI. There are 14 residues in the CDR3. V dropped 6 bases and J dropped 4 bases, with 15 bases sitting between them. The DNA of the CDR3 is TGTGCCAGCAGAGCGGAGCCGTACCTCTATGGCTACACCTTC. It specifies CASRAEPYLYGYTF.

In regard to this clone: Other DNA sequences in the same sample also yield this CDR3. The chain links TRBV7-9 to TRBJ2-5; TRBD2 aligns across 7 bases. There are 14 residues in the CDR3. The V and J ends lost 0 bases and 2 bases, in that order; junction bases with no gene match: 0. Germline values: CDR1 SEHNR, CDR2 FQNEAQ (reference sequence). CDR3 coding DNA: TGTGCCAGCAGCTTAGCCGGGGGGCAAGAGACCCAGTACTTC. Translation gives CASSLAGGQETQYF.

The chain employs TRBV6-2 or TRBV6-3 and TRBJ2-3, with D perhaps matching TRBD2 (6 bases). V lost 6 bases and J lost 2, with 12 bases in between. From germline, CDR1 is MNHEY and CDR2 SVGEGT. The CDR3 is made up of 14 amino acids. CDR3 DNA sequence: TGTGCCAGCAGCCAGCGGCGGGACACAGATACGCAGTATTTT. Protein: CASSQRRDTDTQYF.

CDR3 bases: TGTGCCAGCAGTCAACAGGGGAAGTATGGCTACACCTTC. Protein product: CASSQQGKYGYTF. V gene TRBV25-1 combines with J gene TRBJ1-2; 7 nucleotides match TRBD1. The CDR3 covers 13 residues. With 5 bases clipped from V and 5 bases from J, the junction kept 5 bases outside the gene matches. Germline V gene data show CDR1 as MGHDK and CDR2 as SYGVNS.

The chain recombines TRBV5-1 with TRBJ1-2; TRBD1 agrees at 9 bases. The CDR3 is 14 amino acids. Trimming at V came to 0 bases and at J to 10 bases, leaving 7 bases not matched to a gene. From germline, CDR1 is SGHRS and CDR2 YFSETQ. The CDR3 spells CASSLGTGERDYTF. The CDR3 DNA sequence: TGCGCCAGCAGCTTGGGGACAGGGGAGCGCGACTACACCTTC.

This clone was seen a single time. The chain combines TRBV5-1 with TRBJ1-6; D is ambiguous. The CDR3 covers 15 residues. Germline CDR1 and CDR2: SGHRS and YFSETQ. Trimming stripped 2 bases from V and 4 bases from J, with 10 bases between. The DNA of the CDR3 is TGCGCCAGCAGCTTAACGCAGTCGTATAATTCACCCCTCCACTTT. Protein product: CASSLTQSYNSPLHF.

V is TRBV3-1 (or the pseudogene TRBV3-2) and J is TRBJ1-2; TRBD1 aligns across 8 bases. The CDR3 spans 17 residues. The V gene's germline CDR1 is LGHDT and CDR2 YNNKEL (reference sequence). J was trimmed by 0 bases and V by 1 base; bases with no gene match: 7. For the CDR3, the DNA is TGTGCCAGCAGCCAAGGACTCGGGGACAGGCCTAACTATGGCTACACCTTC. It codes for CASSQGLGDRPNYGYTF.

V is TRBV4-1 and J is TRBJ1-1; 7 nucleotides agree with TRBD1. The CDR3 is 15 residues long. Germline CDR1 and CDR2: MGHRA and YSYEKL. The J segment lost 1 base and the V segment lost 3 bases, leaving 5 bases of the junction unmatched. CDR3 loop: CASSHRQGENTEAFF. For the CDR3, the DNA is TGCGCCAGCAGCCACCGACAGGGCGAGAACACTGAAGCTTTCTTT.

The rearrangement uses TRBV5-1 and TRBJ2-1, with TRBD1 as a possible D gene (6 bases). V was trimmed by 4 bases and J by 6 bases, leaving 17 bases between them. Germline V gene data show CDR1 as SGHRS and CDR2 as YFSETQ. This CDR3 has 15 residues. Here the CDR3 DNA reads TGCGCCAGCAGCCTCCGGGACATAACTTCCAATGAGCAGTTCTTC. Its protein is CASSLRDITSNEQFF.

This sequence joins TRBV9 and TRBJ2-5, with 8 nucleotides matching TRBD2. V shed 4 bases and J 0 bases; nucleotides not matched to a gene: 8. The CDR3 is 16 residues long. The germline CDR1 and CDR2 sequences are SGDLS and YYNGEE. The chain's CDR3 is CASSPKAGEYQETQYF. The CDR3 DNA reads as TGTGCCAGCAGCCCTAAAGCGGGGGAGTACCAAGAGACCCAGTACTTC.

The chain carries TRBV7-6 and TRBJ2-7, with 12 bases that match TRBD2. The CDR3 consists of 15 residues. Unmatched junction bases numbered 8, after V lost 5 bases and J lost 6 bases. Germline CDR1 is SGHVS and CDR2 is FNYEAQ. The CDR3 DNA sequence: TGTGCCAGCAGCCCAACGACTAGCGGGAGCGGCGAGCAGTACTTC. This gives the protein CASSPTTSGSGEQYF.

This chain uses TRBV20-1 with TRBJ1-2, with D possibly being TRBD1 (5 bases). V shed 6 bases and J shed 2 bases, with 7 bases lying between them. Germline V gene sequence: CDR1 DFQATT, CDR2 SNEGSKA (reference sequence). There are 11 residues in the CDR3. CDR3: CSAPGNYGYTF. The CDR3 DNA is TGCAGTGCCCCAGGGAACTATGGCTACACCTTC.

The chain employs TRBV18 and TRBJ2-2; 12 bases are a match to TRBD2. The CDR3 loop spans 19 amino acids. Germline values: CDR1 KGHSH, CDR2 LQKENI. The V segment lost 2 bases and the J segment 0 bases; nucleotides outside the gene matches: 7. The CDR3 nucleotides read TGTGCCAGCTCACCATTCCTAGCGGGAGGGCCCTCGAACACCGGGGAGCTGTTTTTT. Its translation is CASSPFLAGGPSNTGELFF.